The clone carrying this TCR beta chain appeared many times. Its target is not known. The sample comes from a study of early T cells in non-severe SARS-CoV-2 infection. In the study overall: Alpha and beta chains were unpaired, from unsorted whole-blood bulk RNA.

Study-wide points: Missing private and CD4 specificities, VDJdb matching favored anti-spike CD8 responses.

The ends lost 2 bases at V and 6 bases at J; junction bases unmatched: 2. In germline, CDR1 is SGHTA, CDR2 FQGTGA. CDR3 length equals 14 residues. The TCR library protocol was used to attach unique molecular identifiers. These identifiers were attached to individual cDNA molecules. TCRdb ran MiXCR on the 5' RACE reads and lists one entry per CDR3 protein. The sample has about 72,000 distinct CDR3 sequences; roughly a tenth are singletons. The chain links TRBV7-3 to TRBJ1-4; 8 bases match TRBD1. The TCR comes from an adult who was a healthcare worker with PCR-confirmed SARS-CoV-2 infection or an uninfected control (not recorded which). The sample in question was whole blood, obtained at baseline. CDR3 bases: TGTGCCAGCAGCTTACAGGGGGCGGATGAAAAACTGTTTTTT. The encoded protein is CASSLQGADEKLFF.